This T cell receptor beta chain emerged from a study of T-cell reconstitution after alpha-beta-depleted transplantation in children. Unique molecular identifiers were incorporated into the prepared TCRbeta library. TCRdb reprocessed the PCR reads via MiXCR and lists one record per CDR3 protein. The table records roughly 500,000 distinct CDR3 sequences, approximately 32% of them present only once. The length of the CDR3 is 13 residues. The germline V gene encodes CDR1 SQVTM and CDR2 ANQGSEA. V shed 2 bases and J shed 1 base, with 9 bases lying between them. The chain couples TRBV29-1 to TRBJ2-7; no clear D gene. This sequence originates from a human donor who donated a stem cell graft to a child with aplastic anemia. Sequencing used PBMCs from the stem cell graft donor, obtained from the stem cell graft. The CDR3 loop reads CSVELTESYEQYF. CDR3 sequence (DNA): TGCAGCGTTGAATTGACTGAATCCTACGAGCAGTACTTC.